These 6 T cell receptor beta chains came from one sample sequenced in a study of tumor-infiltrating lymphocytes in primary liver carcinoma. A primer in the constant region served to generate TCR beta cDNA from 450 to 600 ng of total RNA. Nested multiplex PCR, run for three rounds with slightly modified ARM-PCR, yielded TCR beta libraries. Amplification in the first two PCR rounds was performed using TRBV1-TRBV30 forward primers and a C-beta reverse primer for roughly 9 cycles each. Each CDR3 protein gets one entry after TCRdb re-called the multiplex PCR reads with MiXCR. The sample records over 35,000 distinct CDR3 sequences, approximately 70% being singletons. Co-extracted RNA and DNA came from around 18-30 mg of unsorted bulk tissue. Sequencing was done on a sample of liver tumor tissue from sampling region 2. Subset indicated: tumor region T2, inferior pole. These receptor sequences come from a man in his forties or fifties with primary liver carcinoma and hepatitis B virus infection.

V and J are TRBV15 and TRBJ1-2; D gene uncertain. This CDR3 is 13 amino acids long. The V end was cut by 0 bases, the J end by 7 bases, with 9 bases between. Germline values: CDR1 LNHNV, CDR2 YYDKDF (reference sequence). The DNA for the CDR3 is TGTGCCACCAGCAGAGATCGGCGGGGTGGCTACACCTTC. This sequence encodes CATSRDRRGGYTF. The full variable domain, completed using reference TRBV15 and TRBJ1-2, is DAMVIQNPRYQVTQFGKPVTLSCSQTLNHNVMYWYQQKSSQAPKLLFHYYDKDFNNEADTPDNFQSRRPNTSFCFLDIRSPGLGDTAMYLCATSRDRRGGYTFGSGTRLTVV.

Of note for this clonotype: One end of the junction is discordant with germline, which a read error may explain. Here the CDR3 DNA reads TGTGCCAGCAGCTTGCTACAGGCTAGAGGCGGGGAGTTGTCTTTT. This encodes CASSLLQARGGELSF. This chain connects TRBV5-5 to TRBJ2-2, with D possibly being TRBD2 (6 bases). This CDR3 has 15 amino acids. The germline V gene encodes CDR1 SGHKS and CDR2 YYEKEE (reference sequence).

To note about this clonotype: Because it lacks the conserved phenylalanine or tryptophan at the end, this CDR3 is likely a read error. It is unclear where the CDR3 begins or ends on the DNA, so no DNA is shown, and the CDR3 is as TCRdb lists it. This chain links TRBV6-2 or TRBV6-3 with TRBJ2-7. The CDR3 adds up to 13 amino acids, both ends counted. Per germline, CDR1 MNHEY and CDR2 SVGEGT. CDR3 protein: CASSYEVPYEQYS.

This chain connects TRBV6-5 to TRBJ1-3; unclear D gene. This CDR3 has 14 amino acids. V gave up 7 bases and J gave up 4 bases, with 14 bases separating them. Germline V gene lookup returns CDR1 MNHEY and CDR2 SVGAGI. CDR3 sequence (DNA): TGTGCCAGCACGATGAGGTCCCTCGGAAACACCATATATTTT. Its translation: CASTMRSLGNTIYF.

The table lists this clonotype with many counts. CDR3 sequence: CAWSVLRNTEAFF. Written as DNA, the CDR3 is TGTGCCTGGAGTGTTCTGCGGAACACTGAAGCTTTCTTT. The J gene is TRBJ1-1, the V gene TRBV30; D call uncertain. V was cut by 0 bases and J by 1 base, with 6 bases left in between. The CDR3 has 13 amino acids. Germline V gives CDR1 GTSNPN, CDR2 SVGIG (reference sequence).

As to this clonotype: A single base separates this from a much larger clone, so it may be a read error. In DNA, the CDR3 is TGTGCCAGCAGTAGAGTAGAGAATGAAAAACTGTTTTTT. It codes for CASSRVENEKLFF. The chain carries TRBV2 and TRBJ1-4; D is ambiguous. This CDR3 has 13 amino acids. CDR1 is SNHLY and CDR2 is FYNNEI in the germline V gene. V was shortened by 5 bases and J by 5 bases, with 9 bases between the two germline ends.